A single T cell receptor (beta chain) is shown here with its context. This CDR3 comprises 16 residues. Looked up from germline, CDR1 is SGHKS and CDR2 is YYEKEE (reference sequence). The V gene end was trimmed by 0 bases and the J gene end by 5 bases; junction bases not matched to a gene: 8. As originally analysed: Cell counts per sample came from amplifying reference gene primers. Data came from immunoSEQ multiplex PCR; TCRdb stores just in-frame clones and leaves some out. D and trimming were read from the DNA, whereas the V and J calls and clone size are those reported in that table. The profile shows some 94,000 clones, roughly 85% of them singletons. This specimen comes from a study of blood T cell repertoires in COVID-19. Seattle patients were enrolled while actively infected and followed longitudinally.

The genes are TRBV5-5 and TRBJ1-5, with 7 bases that match TRBD1. The TCR comes from an older woman with COVID-19, enrolled during active disease. The sequenced material came from peripheral blood. The CDR3 region is CASSLGGGGRYQPQHF. CDR3 DNA: TGTGCCAGCAGCTTGGGTGGAGGGGGCAGATATCAGCCCCAGCATTTT.